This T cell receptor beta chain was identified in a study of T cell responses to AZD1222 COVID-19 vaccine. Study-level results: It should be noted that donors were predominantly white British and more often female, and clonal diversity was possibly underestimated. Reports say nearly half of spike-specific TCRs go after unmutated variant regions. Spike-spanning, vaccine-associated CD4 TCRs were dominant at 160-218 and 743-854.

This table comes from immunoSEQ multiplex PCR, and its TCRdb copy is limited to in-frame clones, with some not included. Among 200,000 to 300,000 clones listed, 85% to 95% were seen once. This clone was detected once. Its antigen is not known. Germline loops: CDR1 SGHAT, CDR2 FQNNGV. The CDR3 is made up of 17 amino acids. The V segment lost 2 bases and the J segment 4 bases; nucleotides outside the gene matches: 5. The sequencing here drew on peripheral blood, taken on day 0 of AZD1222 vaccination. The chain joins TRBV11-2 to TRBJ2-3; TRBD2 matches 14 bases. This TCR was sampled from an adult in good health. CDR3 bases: TGTGCCAGCAGCTTAAGGGGACTAGCGGGAGATCCAGATACGCAGTATTTT. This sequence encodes CASSLRGLAGDPDTQYF.